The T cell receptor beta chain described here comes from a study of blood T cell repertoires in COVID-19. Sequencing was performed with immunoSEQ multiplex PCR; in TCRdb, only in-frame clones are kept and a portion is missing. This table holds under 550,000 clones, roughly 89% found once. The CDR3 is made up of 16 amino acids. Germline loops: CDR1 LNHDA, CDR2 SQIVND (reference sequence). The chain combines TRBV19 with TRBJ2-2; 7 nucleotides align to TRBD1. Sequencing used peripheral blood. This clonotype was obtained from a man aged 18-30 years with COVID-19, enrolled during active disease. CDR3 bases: TGTGCGAGTTCCCTAATAAGACAGGGATACACCGGGGAGCTGTTTTTT. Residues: CASSLIRQGYTGELFF.